The 5 T cell receptor beta chains reported below all come from one sample, sequenced in a study of graft-versus-host responses after intestinal transplantation. Their antigens remain unidentified. TCRdb's copy holds only in-frame clones and misses some; the assay was immunoSEQ multiplex PCR. This table holds about 92,000 clones, around four fifths found once. The sequences come from unstimulated CD8+ T cells sorted from spleen or lymph node cells, collected before intestinal transplant. The source of these receptors is a human donor who received an intestinal transplant.

The chain is built from TRBV15 and TRBJ2-5; TRBD1 matches at 10 bases. With 1 base clipped from V and 1 base from J, the junction kept 6 bases outside the gene matches. Germline V gene sequence: CDR1 LNHNV, CDR2 YYDKDF (reference sequence). The CDR3 loop spans 17 amino acids. DNA of the CDR3: TGTGCCACCAGCAGAGTCCCAGGGACAGGGGCCCAAGAGACCCAGTACTTC. Encoded protein: CATSRVPGTGAQETQYF. Based on the CDR3 plus reference TRBV15 and TRBJ2-5, the full variable domain is DAMVIQNPRYQVTQFGKPVTLSCSQTLNHNVMYWYQQKSSQAPKLLFHYYDKDFNNEADTPDNFQSRRPNTSFCFLDIRSPGLGDTAMYLCATSRVPGTGAQETQYFGPGTRLLVL.

As DNA, the CDR3 is TGTGCCAGCAGTGAAGGGGGGGCCTGGTACGAGCAGTACTTC. Translating gives CASSEGGAWYEQYF. This chain joins TRBV6-5 and TRBJ2-7; possibly TRBD2 for D (7 bases). Per germline, CDR1 MNHEY and CDR2 SVGAGI. V gave up 5 bases and J gave up 4 bases, with 15 bases separating them. The CDR3 totals 14 residues.

This chain links TRBV10-1 with TRBJ2-1; weak D call: TRBD2 (5 bases). Trimming took off 4 bases at V and 0 bases at J, with 13 bases between the two ends. Per the germline V gene, CDR1 is WNHNN and CDR2 is SYGVQD (reference sequence). CDR3 length: 16 amino acids. The CDR3, as DNA: TGCGCCAGCAGTGCCACTAGGGTAAGCTCCTACAATGAGCAGTTCTTC. It is translated as CASSATRVSSYNEQFF.

V is TRBV5-1 and J is TRBJ2-3; tentative D call: TRBD2 (5 bases). The ends were cut back, 2 bases at V and 1 base at J, with 23 bases in the middle. Germline CDR1 SGHRS, CDR2 YFSETQ. The CDR3 covers 19 residues. In DNA form, the CDR3 reads TGCGCCAGCAGCTTCGTTCCTTACCCTCTAGCAGACTGCACAGATACGCAGTATTTT. Translation gives CASSFVPYPLADCTDTQYF.

The rearrangement joins TRBV6-6 to TRBJ1-5, with D perhaps TRBD1 (6 bases). The V and J ends lost 0 bases and 7 bases respectively, with 13 bases between them. CDR1 is MNHNY and CDR2 is SVGAGI in the germline V gene (reference sequence). This CDR3 has 15 amino acids. CDR3 DNA: TGTGCCAGCAGTTACTCGTTGGGGGCGGGACAGCCCCAGCATTTT. Encoded protein: CASSYSLGAGQPQHF.